This T cell receptor (beta chain) derives from a study of CD8+ T cells in alopecia areata. As concerns this clone: Its antigen remains unidentified. Sequence at one end of the junction differs from germline and may be a read error.

Findings of the study overall: Alopecia totalis/universalis scalp especially showed more expanded CD8+ clones than normal scalp.

It was cDNA, reverse transcribed from extracted RNA, that served as the sequencing template. The method was immunoSEQ multiplex PCR; TCRdb's version includes in-frame clones alone and lacks a portion of them. The repertoire has 98,000 or so clones, around 55% of them found once; the top ten carry about 20%. This CDR3 spans 13 amino acids. Germline V CDR1 and CDR2: GTSNPN, SVGIG (reference sequence). The sequenced sample was CD8+ T cells sorted from blood. The chain combines TRBV30 with TRBJ1-3; no definite D call. This receptor was identified in a human donor in good health. The CDR3 loop reads CAWSAFSGNTIYF. In DNA form, the CDR3 reads TGTGCCTGGAGTGCCTTCTCTGGTAACACCATATATTTT.